These 22 T cell receptor beta chains originate from one sample sequenced in a study of shared clonotypes between healthy human individuals. Some clones are missing from TCRdb's copy, which holds only in-frame ones; the method was immunoSEQ multiplex PCR. Altogether around 990,000 clones are present, 70% to 85% being singletons, with the ten largest covering about 0.89%. The sample taken for sequencing was memory CD4+ T cells from PBMCs. Regarding subset: CD45RA-negative fraction. These receptors originate from a young man in good health. Some clones in this sample may be carry-over from other donors' samples.

The chain uses TRBV9 and TRBJ2-3; 7 bases fit TRBD2. The V gene end was trimmed by 0 bases and the J gene end by 0 bases; junction bases not matched to a gene: 7. CDR3 length equals 17 residues. Germline V gives CDR1 SGDLS, CDR2 YYNGEE. CDR3 in DNA: TGTGCCAGCAGCGTAGGTGGGCTAGCGGCTAGCACAGATACGCAGTATTTT. Translated: CASSVGGLAASTDTQYF.

The rearrangement uses TRBV28 and TRBJ1-5, with 8 bases fitting TRBD1. In germline, CDR1 is MDHEN, CDR2 SYDVKM. This CDR3 region has 16 residues. The J segment lost 2 bases and the V segment lost 4 bases, leaving 7 bases of the junction unmatched. The CDR3 nucleotides read TGTGCCAGCAGTTACAGGGGGTACGTGGGCAATCAGCCCCAGCATTTT. Amino acid sequence: CASSYRGYVGNQPQHF. Looking up the rest from reference TRBV28 and TRBJ1-5 gives the full variable domain: DVKVTQSSRYLVKRTGEKVFLECVQDMDHENMFWYRQDPGLGLRLIYFSYDVKMKEKGDIPEGYSVSREKKERFSLILESASTNQTSMYLCASSYRGYVGNQPQHFGDGTRLSIL.

The chain couples TRBV9 to TRBJ2-3, with D possibly called TRBD1 or TRBD2 (5 bases each). The CDR3 is 17 residues long. Germline V gene data show CDR1 as SGDLS and CDR2 as YYNGEE. V lost 4 bases, J lost 0 bases, and 18 bases lay in between. CDR3 sequence reads: CASSPTPAGASTDTQYF. DNA for the CDR3: TGTGCCAGCAGCCCCACGCCTGCCGGGGCTAGCACAGATACGCAGTATTTT.

J is TRBJ1-4 and V is TRBV27; D not resolved. The CDR3 consists of 14 residues. Trimming cost V 2 bases and J 7 bases, with 11 bases left between them. CDR1 MNHEY and CDR2 SMNVEV come from the germline V gene (reference sequence). The CDR3, as DNA: TGTGCCAGCAGTTTAGGCAGACACGTTGAAAAACTGTTTTTT. Encoded protein: CASSLGRHVEKLFF.

The gene calls are TRBV7-8 and TRBJ2-3; unclear D gene. Germline V CDR1 and CDR2: SGHVS, FQNEAQ. The CDR3 spans 14 residues. V dropped 5 bases and J dropped 1 base, with 10 bases sitting between them. CDR3 nucleotides: TGTGCCAGCAGCCCGCACCAAGGCACAGATACGCAGTATTTT. Its protein is CASSPHQGTDTQYF.

This clone has only a few counts. The chain has TRBV2 and TRBJ1-3; D not resolved. V was cut by 5 bases and J by 3 bases, with 8 bases left in between. The germline V gene encodes CDR1 SNHLY and CDR2 FYNNEI. The CDR3 is 13 amino acids. For the CDR3, the DNA is TGTGCCAGCAGTCCGGGAGATGGAAACACCATATATTTT. Residues: CASSPGDGNTIYF.

The chain joins TRBV19 to TRBJ2-7, with D maybe TRBD1 (6 bases). The CDR3 totals 14 residues. Trimming took 6 bases from V and 2 from J, leaving 14 bases between them. CDR1 is LNHDA and CDR2 is SQIVND in the germline V gene (reference sequence). The CDR3 spells CASSRDRQAYEQYF. The CDR3 bases are TGTGCCAGTAGCAGAGACAGGCAGGCCTACGAGCAGTACTTC.

This clone showed up just once. This chain uses TRBV7-2 with TRBJ1-3; 7 bases agree with TRBD1. The ends lost 8 bases at V and 11 bases at J; junction bases unmatched: 12. Germline-derived CDR1 and CDR2 are SGHTA and FQGNSA. This CDR3 has 13 amino acids. CDR3 protein: CASGRDSVEAIYF. The CDR3 DNA sequence: TGTGCCAGCGGGAGGGACAGCGTGGAGGCCATATATTTT.

This clone was detected only a few times. V usage is TRBV6-4 and J usage is TRBJ1-5; D unresolved. From germline, CDR1 is MRHNA and CDR2 SNTAGT. With 4 bases removed from V and 1 base from J, the gap between germline ends came to 8 bases. This CDR3 is 14 amino acids long. The CDR3, as DNA: TGTGCCAGCAGTGTGGGCCCGAGCAATCAGCCCCAGCATTTT. The encoded protein is CASSVGPSNQPQHF.

This clone has just a few counts. The chain links TRBV29-1 to TRBJ1-5; D uncertain. The CDR3 consists of 15 residues. The germline V gene has CDR1 SQVTM and CDR2 ANQGSEA. Trimming cost V 7 bases and J 4 bases, with 20 bases left between them. The CDR3 DNA reads as TGCAGCGCGCCGGCGGGAGGGTACCGAAATCAGCCCCAGCATTTT. It encodes CSAPAGGYRNQPQHF.

This chain joins TRBV10-3 and TRBJ2-2; unclear D gene. Trimming cost V 8 bases and J 5 bases, with 15 bases left between them. Germline-derived CDR1 and CDR2 are ENHRY and SYGVKD. The CDR3 totals 14 residues. The CDR3 DNA reads as TGTGCCATCCAGCCCCTGGGTAGGACCGGGGAGCTGTTTTTT. Amino acids: CAIQPLGRTGELFF.

The CDR3 here is CASGLVWWDLGGQYF. The CDR3 DNA sequence: TGTGCTAGTGGTTTGGTATGGTGGGATCTCGGTGGGCAGTACTTC. The chain carries TRBV12-5 and TRBJ2-7; no reliable D call. The germline V gene has CDR1 LGHNT and CDR2 FRNRAP. The CDR3 has 15 amino acids. The V end lost 0 bases, the J end lost 9 bases, and 18 bases lay between the germline ends.

The chain carries TRBV7-2 and TRBJ2-7, with 9 bases fitting TRBD2. Germline CDR1 SGHTA, CDR2 FQGNSA. The V segment lost 0 bases and the J segment 6 bases; nucleotides outside the gene matches: 12. The CDR3 covers 17 residues. The CDR3 nucleotides are TGTGCCAGCAGCTTAGCGTTAAAGGCGGGAGGGCCGGGCGAGCAGTACTTC. It specifies CASSLALKAGGPGEQYF.

V and J are TRBV11-1 and TRBJ2-7; a weak D match, TRBD1 (6 bases). Between the trimmed V and J ends, which lost 1 base and 2 bases, there was a span of 12 bases. Germline values: CDR1 SGHAT, CDR2 FQDESV (reference sequence). The CDR3 runs 15 residues. The chain's CDR3 is CASSLEGVRPYEQYF. CDR3 in DNA: TGTGCCAGCAGCTTAGAGGGGGTGCGTCCCTACGAGCAGTACTTC.

In its sample, this clone was seen once. The chain is built from TRBV28 and TRBJ1-3; D is uncertain. V gave up 1 base and J gave up 1 base, with 20 bases separating them. Germline V gives CDR1 MDHEN, CDR2 SYDVKM. The CDR3 has 19 residues. As DNA, the CDR3 is TGTGCCAGCAGTTTATTCATGATGGATGAGGAGCGGTCTGGAAACACCATATATTTT. Translated, it gives CASSLFMMDEERSGNTIYF. The variable domain in full, with the rest retrieved from reference TRBV28 and TRBJ1-3, is DVKVTQSSRYLVKRTGEKVFLECVQDMDHENMFWYRQDPGLGLRLIYFSYDVKMKEKGDIPEGYSVSREKKERFSLILESASTNQTSMYLCASSLFMMDEERSGNTIYFGEGSWLTVV.

This clone was detected only once. The chain employs TRBV5-1 and TRBJ2-7; D gene ambiguous. CDR1 is SGHRS, CDR2 YFSETQ, per germline. The CDR3 contains 12 residues. V was cut by 3 bases and J by 4 bases, with 8 bases left in between. CDR3 protein: CASSSQYYEQYF. The CDR3 DNA reads TGCGCCAGCAGCTCCCAGTATTACGAGCAGTACTTC.

V gene TRBV7-8 combines with J gene TRBJ1-5; D is undetermined. The germline CDR1 and CDR2 sequences are SGHVS and FQNEAQ. Trimming cost V 5 bases and J 8 bases, with 13 bases left between them. This CDR3 comprises 13 residues. The CDR3 region has the DNA TGTGCCAGCAGCCTGCGGCTTTTTGAGCCCCAGCATTTT. Protein sequence: CASSLRLFEPQHF. The full variable domain, rest sourced from reference TRBV7-8 and TRBJ1-5, is GAGVSQSPRYKVAKRGQDVALRCDPISGHVSLFWYQQALGQGPEFLTYFQNEAQLDKSGLPSDRFFAERPEGSVSTLKIQRTQQEDSAVYLCASSLRLFEPQHFGDGTRLSIL.

V gene TRBV28 combines with J gene TRBJ2-1; TRBD1 aligns across 9 bases. Unmatched junction bases numbered 14, after V lost 7 bases and J lost 10 bases. Germline assignment: CDR1 MDHEN and CDR2 SYDVKM. This CDR3 is 15 amino acids long. CDR3 nucleotides: TGTGCCAGCAATTCACCGGGACAGGGAATTGGAGAGCAGTTCTTC. It yields the protein CASNSPGQGIGEQFF.

The chain has TRBV28 and TRBJ1-5; 7 bases align to TRBD1. This CDR3 comprises 16 residues. With V trimmed by 6 bases and J by 2 bases, 10 bases remained unmatched. The germline gives CDR1 MDHEN, CDR2 SYDVKM. Written as DNA, the CDR3 is TGTGCCAGCAGCCGATCCAGACAGGGTGGCAATCAGCCCCAGCATTTT. Its translation is CASSRSRQGGNQPQHF.

This clone showed up just once. The genes are TRBV7-3 and TRBJ2-1; 7 bases line up with TRBD2. With 2 bases clipped from V and 7 bases from J, the junction kept 5 bases outside the gene matches. This CDR3 contains 14 residues. Germline V gene lookup returns CDR1 SGHTA and CDR2 FQGTGA. The CDR3 here is CASSLQRGGNEQFF. The CDR3 bases are TGTGCCAGCAGCTTACAACGGGGAGGGAATGAGCAGTTCTTC.

The chain combines TRBV18 with TRBJ1-4; the D is unclear. V was cut by 0 bases and J by 8 bases, with 7 bases left in between. Germline-derived CDR1 and CDR2 are KGHSH and LQKENI. The CDR3 spans 13 residues. DNA for the CDR3: TGTGCCAGCTCACCACCGGGTGGAGAAAAACTGTTTTTT. This translates into CASSPPGGEKLFF.

This clone appeared a single time. The chain links TRBV27 to TRBJ1-1; D gene ambiguous. The CDR3 is made up of 13 amino acids. CDR1 and CDR2 from the germline V gene are MNHEY and SMNVEV (reference sequence). Trimming took off 6 bases at V and 8 bases at J, with 16 bases between the two ends. The CDR3 protein is CASSPLVSREAFF. Here the CDR3 DNA reads TGTGCCAGCAGCCCACTCGTCTCCCGGGAAGCTTTCTTT.